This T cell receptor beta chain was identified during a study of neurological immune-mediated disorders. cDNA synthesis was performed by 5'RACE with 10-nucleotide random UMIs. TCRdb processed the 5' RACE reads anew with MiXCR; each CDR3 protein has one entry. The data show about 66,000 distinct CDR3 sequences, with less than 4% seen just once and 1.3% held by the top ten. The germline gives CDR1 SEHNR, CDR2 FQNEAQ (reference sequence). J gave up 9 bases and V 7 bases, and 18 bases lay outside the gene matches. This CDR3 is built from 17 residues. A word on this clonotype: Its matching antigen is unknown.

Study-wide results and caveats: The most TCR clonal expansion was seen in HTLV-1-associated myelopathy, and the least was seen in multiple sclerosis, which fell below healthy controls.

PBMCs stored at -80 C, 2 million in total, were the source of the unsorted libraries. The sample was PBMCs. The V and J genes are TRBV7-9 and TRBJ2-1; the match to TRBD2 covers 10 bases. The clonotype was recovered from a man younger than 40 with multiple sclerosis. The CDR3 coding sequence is TGTGCCAGCAACCCCCTGTTCAGCAAGCGGGGGGGCAGTGAGCAGTTCTTC. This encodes CASNPLFSKRGGSEQFF.